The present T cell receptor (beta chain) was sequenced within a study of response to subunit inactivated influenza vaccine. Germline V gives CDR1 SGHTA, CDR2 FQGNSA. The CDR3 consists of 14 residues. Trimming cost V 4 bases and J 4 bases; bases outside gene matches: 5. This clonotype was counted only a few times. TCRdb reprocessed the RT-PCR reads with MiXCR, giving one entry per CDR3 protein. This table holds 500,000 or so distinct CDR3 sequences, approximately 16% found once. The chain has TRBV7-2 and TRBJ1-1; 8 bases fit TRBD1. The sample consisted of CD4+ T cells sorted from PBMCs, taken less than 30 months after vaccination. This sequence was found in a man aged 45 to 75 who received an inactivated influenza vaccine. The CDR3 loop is CASSSQTGGTEAFF. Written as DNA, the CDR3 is TGTGCCAGCAGCTCCCAAACAGGGGGCACTGAAGCTTTCTTT.